Listed below are T cell receptor beta chains from one sample, sequenced in a study of T cell repertoires in cytomegalovirus infection. TCRdb redid the calling of the reads with MiXCR, one entry per CDR3 protein. The data contain around 210,000 distinct CDR3 sequences, approximately 6.7% of them singletons. Sequences were obtained from PBMCs. Receptors originate from a human donor in good health (CMV status not recorded). Some clones in this sample may be carry-over from other donors' samples. Both conserved end residues are part of each CDR3. The D gene is left open where the match is weak. Not every row has a clone size; where given, it reads once, few, many or a size class.

TRBV29-1	many	TRBJ1-1	NA	TGCAGCGTTGAACCAGACCTCAACACTGAAGCTTTCTTT	CSVEPDLNTEAFF
TRBV6-5	many	TRBJ2-7	TRBD1	TGTGCCAGCAGTTACTCTGACAGGGGGACCTACGAGCAGTACTTC	CASSYSDRGTYEQYF
TRBV28	many	TRBJ2-1	TRBD2	TGTGCCAGCAGTTTCCCTCTGACTAGCGGGCGCAATGAGCAGTTCTTC	CASSFPLTSGRNEQFF
TRBV19	many	TRBJ2-7	TRBD1	TGTGCCAGTAGTACGGGACAGGGAACCTACGAGCAGTACTTC	CASSTGQGTYEQYF
TRBV7-6	many	TRBJ2-7	NA	TGTGCCAGCAGCCCGGACTCACGCGAGCAGTACTTC	CASSPDSREQYF
TRBV12-3/TRBV12-4	many	TRBJ1-1	NA	TGTGCCAGCAGTTTAAGCCAGCCGAAAGCTTTCTTT	CASSLSQPKAFF
TRBV13	NA	TRBJ1-2	TRBD1	TGTGCCAGCACCACCCGACAGGGCTACTATGGCTACACCTTC	CASTTRQGYYGYTF
TRBV4-2	NA	TRBJ2-1	TRBD2	TGTGCCAGCAGCCAAGCGCGGGGGGCCGACAATGAGCAGTTCTTC	CASSQARGADNEQFF
TRBV20-1	many	TRBJ2-1	TRBD2	TGCAGTGCTAGAGATTTTCGGGGGGGCGGTTACAATGAGCAGTTCTTC	CSARDFRGGGYNEQFF
TRBV12-3/TRBV12-4	many	TRBJ1-2	NA	TGTGCCAGCAGCGACCGGGCTGTCTATGGCTACACCTTC	CASSDRAVYGYTF
TRBV7-8	many	TRBJ2-7	TRBD1	TGTGCCAGCAGCCCCCACCCGGGACAGGGGTTATACGAGCAGTACTTC	CASSPHPGQGLYEQYF
TRBV2	many	TRBJ2-7	NA	TGTGCCAGCAGGCCCCATGGCCACGAGCAGTACTTC	CASRPHGHEQYF
TRBV6-2/TRBV6-3	many	TRBJ2-1	NA	TGTGCCAGCAGTTACACGGGGTTGTCCAATGAGCAGTTCTTC	CASSYTGLSNEQFF
TRBV7-2	many	TRBJ1-2	NA	TGTGCCAGCAGCGCCCCACAGGGAAACTATGGCTACACCTTC	CASSAPQGNYGYTF
TRBV10-3	once	TRBJ1-1	NA	TGTGCCACAGGGGACCAGGTGAACACTGAAGCTTTCTTT	CATGDQVNTEAFF
TRBV3-1	many	TRBJ1-5	TRBD1	TGTGCCAGCAGCCAGGGGGACAGGTCCGGCGGAGCCCAGCATTTT	CASSQGDRSGGAQHF
TRBV25-1	many	TRBJ1-1	NA	TGTGCCAGCAGCCCTCTAGGATACACTGAAGCTTTCTTT	CASSPLGYTEAFF
TRBV20-1	many	TRBJ1-5	NA	TGCAGTGCTGATTCCTTGGGGGGCCCACTTAGCAATCAGCCCCAGCATTTT	CSADSLGGPLSNQPQHF
TRBV28	many	TRBJ1-2	NA	TGTGCCAGCACGATGGGCGGGGGTCCGCGGCAGGACTATGGCTACACCTTC	CASTMGGGPRQDYGYTF